The rows below give T cell receptor beta chains drawn from one sample of a study of blood T cell repertoires in COVID-19. Clones were read by immunoSEQ multiplex PCR, and TCRdb kept only the in-frame ones, dropping some. The sample shows approximately 110,000 clones, around 88% of them seen only once. The material sequenced was peripheral blood. These TCRs come from a woman aged 50 to 65 with active or convalescent COVID-19. The CDR3 runs from the conserved cysteine through the conserved F or W. The order of the fields is CDR3 protein, J gene, V gene.

cdr3_aa: CASSRDRGFSPLHF; j_call: TRBJ1-6; v_call: TRBV4-3
cdr3_aa: CASSQSRGIGEKLFF; j_call: TRBJ1-4; v_call: TRBV3-1/TRBV3-2
cdr3_aa: CASSQTSMGEQFF; j_call: TRBJ2-1; v_call: TRBV7-9
cdr3_aa: CASSLALAGGPASYEQYF; j_call: TRBJ2-7; v_call: TRBV7-2
cdr3_aa: CASSPGLAGGVETQYF; j_call: TRBJ2-5; v_call: TRBV5-4
cdr3_aa: CASSPGAEETQYF; j_call: TRBJ2-5; v_call: TRBV9
cdr3_aa: CASSFSGKGGTGELFF; j_call: TRBJ2-2; v_call: TRBV28
cdr3_aa: CASSPDPYNEQFF; j_call: TRBJ2-1; v_call: TRBV12-3/TRBV12-4
cdr3_aa: CASRETGIDGYTF; j_call: TRBJ1-2; v_call: TRBV28
cdr3_aa: CASSPSSAGYDTQYF; j_call: TRBJ2-3; v_call: TRBV4-2